These 22 T cell receptor beta chains were sequenced from one sample in a study of blood T cell repertoires in COVID-19. The method was immunoSEQ multiplex PCR; TCRdb's version includes in-frame clones alone and lacks a portion of them. In the table there are roughly 200,000 clones, over 70% of which are singletons. The sequenced sample was peripheral blood. The source is a man aged 35 to 55 with active or convalescent COVID-19.

As DNA, the CDR3 is TGCAGCGTTGAACAGGTTCCGAAAGAAGCTATGAACACTGAAGCTTTCTTT. This gives the protein CSVEQVPKEAMNTEAFF. The rearrangement joins TRBV29-1 to TRBJ1-1; D call uncertain. The germline V gene encodes CDR1 SQVTM and CDR2 ANQGSEA. V gave up 2 bases and J gave up 0 bases, with 19 bases separating them. The CDR3 extends over 17 amino acids.

The chain links TRBV5-4 to TRBJ2-5; 7 nucleotides align to TRBD2. The germline V gene has CDR1 SGHNT and CDR2 YYREEE (reference sequence). V lost 0 bases to trimming and J lost 1 base; unmatched junction nucleotides: 0. This CDR3 spans 14 amino acids. This CDR3 reads CASSLGGSQETQYF. The CDR3 DNA reads TGTGCCAGCAGCTTGGGCGGGAGCCAAGAGACCCAGTACTTC.

The J gene is TRBJ2-6, the V gene TRBV19; D remains unclear. This CDR3 is built from 16 residues. Looked up from germline, CDR1 is LNHDA and CDR2 is SQIVND (reference sequence). The V end was cut by 8 bases, the J end by 0 bases, with 14 bases between. CDR3 coding DNA: TGTGCCAGTGAGAATTTTTATGACTCTGGGGCCAACGTCCTGACTTTC. It specifies CASENFYDSGANVLTF.

This clone occurred once. The chain recombines TRBV7-9 with TRBJ1-6; 7 bases are a match to TRBD1. The CDR3 totals 14 residues. Germline-derived CDR1 and CDR2 are SEHNR and FQNEAQ (reference sequence). With V trimmed by 5 bases and J by 8 bases, 6 bases remained unmatched. The CDR3 sequence: CASSPDREDSPLHF. CDR3 sequence (DNA): TGTGCCAGCAGCCCTGACAGGGAGGATTCACCCCTCCACTTT.

The genes are TRBV6-5 and TRBJ2-7; 7 nucleotides line up with TRBD2. The CDR3 contains 12 residues. The ends lost 6 bases at V and 7 bases at J; junction bases unmatched: 6. CDR1 MNHEY and CDR2 SVGAGI come from the germline V gene. Here the CDR3 DNA reads TGTGCCAGCAGCCGACTAGCCGGGGAGCAGTACTTC. Amino acids: CASSRLAGEQYF.

The chain uses TRBV24-1 and TRBJ2-1; 9 bases are a match to TRBD1. Germline V gives CDR1 KGHDR, CDR2 SFDVKD. Losses at the gene ends were 6 bases for V and 1 base for J; bases not matched to a gene: 15. There are 19 residues in the CDR3. CDR3 nucleotides: TGTGCCACCAGTACCACCACTCACACCGGGACAGGGTCCTACAATGAGCAGTTCTTC. Translating gives CATSTTTHTGTGSYNEQFF.

This sequence joins TRBV5-1 and TRBJ2-7, with 7 bases matching TRBD1. The CDR3 extends over 16 amino acids. CDR1 and CDR2 from the germline V gene are SGHRS and YFSETQ. Trimming took 4 bases from V and 4 from J; bases not matched to a gene: 14. CDR3 nucleotide sequence: TGCGCCAGCAGCATCGGACCGGGACAGAGTATTTACGAGCAGTACTTC. This encodes CASSIGPGQSIYEQYF.

This chain connects TRBV30 to TRBJ1-2; D gene uncertain. CDR3 length equals 13 residues. Germline assignment: CDR1 GTSNPN and CDR2 SVGIG (reference sequence). Trimming left V 3 bases short and J 2 bases short, with 10 bases between. The CDR3 here is CAWRGDFNYGYTF. The CDR3 nucleotides are TGTGCCTGGAGGGGAGATTTCAACTATGGCTACACCTTC.

This chain joins TRBV12-2 and TRBJ2-7; the table names TRBD2, a call not compared with the DNA. TRBV12-2 is a pseudogene. CDR3 length: 17 residues. CDR3 sequence (DNA): TGTGCAAGTCGCTTAGAGATTACGGCGGATACTCCTCTAGAGCAGTACTTC. It translates to CASRLEITADTPLEQYF.

J is TRBJ2-5 and V is TRBV7-2; 9 nucleotides agree with TRBD2. V was clipped by 6 bases and J by 5 bases; unmatched bases: 13. CDR1 and CDR2 (germline): SGHTA, FQGNSA. The CDR3 length is 16 residues. Here the CDR3 reads CASSPPGLAGRETQYF. In DNA, the CDR3 is TGTGCCAGCAGTCCCCCGGGGCTAGCGGGGAGGGAGACCCAGTACTTC.

The chain joins TRBV4-3 to TRBJ1-1; the D is unclear. This CDR3 is built from 14 residues. Germline CDR1 LGHNA, CDR2 YSLEER. V was clipped by 2 bases and J by 0 bases, with 7 bases between them. The DNA for the CDR3 is TGCGCCAGCAGCCAATTTAGCATGAACACTGAAGCTTTCTTT. This codes for CASSQFSMNTEAFF.

The chain uses TRBV18 and TRBJ2-1, with D possibly TRBD1 on 5 matching bases. Trimming took off 3 bases at V and 7 bases at J, with 7 bases between the two ends. Germline CDR1 is KGHSH and CDR2 is LQKENI. This CDR3 is built from 12 residues. The CDR3 region is CASSPRTNEQFF. In DNA, the CDR3 is TGTGCCAGCTCACCGAGGACAAATGAGCAGTTCTTC.

The rearrangement links TRBV7-2 to TRBJ1-1; 9 positions match TRBD1. The CDR3 runs 16 residues. The J segment lost 5 bases and the V segment lost 5 bases, leaving 12 bases of the junction unmatched. CDR1 SGHTA and CDR2 FQGNSA come from the germline V gene. The CDR3 coding sequence is TGTGCCAGCAGCATAACGGGACAGGGAATAGGAACTGAAGCTTTCTTT. Translating gives CASSITGQGIGTEAFF.

As for this clone: Other nucleotide sequences from this sample produce the same CDR3. The chain employs TRBV10-1 and TRBJ2-7; 11 bases agree with TRBD2. CDR1 is WNHNN, CDR2 SYGVQD, per germline (reference sequence). The CDR3 is 14 amino acids. V lost 5 bases and J lost 1; bases outside the gene matches: 1. Written as DNA, the CDR3 is TGCGCCAGCAGTCGGACTAGCGGGTCCTACGAGCAGTACTTC. This translates into CASSRTSGSYEQYF.

The CDR3 protein is CASSLLGTADYEQYF. The DNA of the CDR3 is TGTGCCAGCAGTCTTCTCGGGACAGCGGATTACGAGCAGTACTTC. V is TRBV28 and J is TRBJ2-7; 7 bases are shared with TRBD1. Germline trimming cut 5 bases from V and 4 bases from J; bases unmatched to any gene: 11. The CDR3 covers 15 residues. CDR1 and CDR2 (germline): MDHEN, SYDVKM.

The V call is TRBV4-3, the J call TRBJ1-2; 10 nucleotides line up with TRBD1. The CDR3 length is 14 residues. Per germline, CDR1 LGHNA and CDR2 YSLEER. With V trimmed by 0 bases and J by 7 bases, 2 bases remained unmatched. The CDR3 is CASSQEDRGAGYTF. The CDR3 bases are TGCGCCAGCAGCCAAGAGGACAGGGGGGCTGGCTACACCTTC.

V usage is TRBV5-1 and J usage is TRBJ1-1; D remains ambiguous. Germline V gene data show CDR1 as SGHRS and CDR2 as YFSETQ. V lost 3 bases and J lost 3, with 9 bases in between. This CDR3 comprises 13 residues. The CDR3 is CASSWSEDTEAFF. CDR3 nucleotide sequence: TGCGCCAGCAGCTGGTCGGAGGACACTGAAGCTTTCTTT. The full variable domain, in which reference TRBV5-1 and TRBJ1-1 provide the parts outside the CDR3, is KAGVTQTPRYLIKTRGQQVTLSCSPISGHRSVSWYQQTPGQGLQFLFEYFSETQRNKGNFPGRFSGRQFSNSRSEMNVSTLELGDSALYLCASSWSEDTEAFFGQGTRLTVV.

The genes are TRBV2 and TRBJ2-1; TRBD1 matches at 7 bases. Germline CDR1 reads SNHLY; CDR2 reads FYNNEI. The CDR3 is 15 residues long. V was pared by 6 bases and J by 1 base, with 6 bases of the junction left unmatched. The CDR3 region has the DNA TGTGCCAGCAGCGACGGGACAGTGTCCTACAATGAGCAGTTCTTC. This gives the protein CASSDGTVSYNEQFF.

The genes are TRBV6-1 and TRBJ2-5; TRBD1 agrees at 7 bases. Trimming at V came to 2 bases and at J to 5 bases, leaving 5 bases not matched to a gene. Germline assignment: CDR1 MNHNS and CDR2 SASEGT. The CDR3 has 14 amino acids. The CDR3 nucleotides are TGTGCCAGCAGTGAAAACAGGGGCCGGGAGACCCAGTACTTC. Amino acids: CASSENRGRETQYF.

The V gene is TRBV11-3, the J gene TRBJ1-1; D ambiguous. Germline V gene data show CDR1 as SGHNT and CDR2 as YENEEA. The V end was cut by 1 base, the J end by 0 bases, with 21 bases between. The CDR3 has 19 residues. The DNA for the CDR3 is TGTGCCAGCAGCTTAGCTGCGTCCCCTTTTGATACTATGAACACTGAAGCTTTCTTT. As protein: CASSLAASPFDTMNTEAFF.

The chain joins TRBV6-5 to TRBJ2-6; D is unclear. The germline V and J ends were trimmed by 9 bases and 1 base, with 7 bases remaining between them. The germline gives CDR1 MNHEY, CDR2 SVGAGI. The CDR3 consists of 13 residues. The CDR3, as DNA: TGTGCCAGTGGCAGTTCTGGGGCCAACGTCCTGACTTTC. Encoded protein: CASGSSGANVLTF.

V gene TRBV4-2 combines with J gene TRBJ1-2; D remains ambiguous. Looked up from germline, CDR1 is LGHNA and CDR2 is YNFKEQ. With 1 base removed from V and 0 bases from J, the gap between germline ends came to 3 bases. The CDR3 has 13 residues. CDR3 region: CASSQAPNYGYTF. The CDR3 DNA is TGTGCCAGCAGCCAAGCTCCTAACTATGGCTACACCTTC.